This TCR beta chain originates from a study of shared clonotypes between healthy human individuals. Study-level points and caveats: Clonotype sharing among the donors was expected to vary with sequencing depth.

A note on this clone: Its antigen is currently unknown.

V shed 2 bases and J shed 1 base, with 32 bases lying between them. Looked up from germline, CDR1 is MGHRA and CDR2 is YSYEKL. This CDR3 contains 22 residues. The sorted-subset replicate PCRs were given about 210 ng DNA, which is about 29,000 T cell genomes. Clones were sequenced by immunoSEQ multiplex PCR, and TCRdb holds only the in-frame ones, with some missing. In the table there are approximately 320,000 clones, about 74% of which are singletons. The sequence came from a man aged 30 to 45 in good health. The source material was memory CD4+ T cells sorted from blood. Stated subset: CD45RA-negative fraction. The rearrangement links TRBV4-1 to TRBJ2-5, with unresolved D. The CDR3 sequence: CASSQIVKGRVFGLMGQETQYF. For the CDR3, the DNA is TGCGCCAGCAGCCAAATTGTAAAGGGTAGGGTCTTCGGGCTCATGGGCCAAGAGACCCAGTACTTC.